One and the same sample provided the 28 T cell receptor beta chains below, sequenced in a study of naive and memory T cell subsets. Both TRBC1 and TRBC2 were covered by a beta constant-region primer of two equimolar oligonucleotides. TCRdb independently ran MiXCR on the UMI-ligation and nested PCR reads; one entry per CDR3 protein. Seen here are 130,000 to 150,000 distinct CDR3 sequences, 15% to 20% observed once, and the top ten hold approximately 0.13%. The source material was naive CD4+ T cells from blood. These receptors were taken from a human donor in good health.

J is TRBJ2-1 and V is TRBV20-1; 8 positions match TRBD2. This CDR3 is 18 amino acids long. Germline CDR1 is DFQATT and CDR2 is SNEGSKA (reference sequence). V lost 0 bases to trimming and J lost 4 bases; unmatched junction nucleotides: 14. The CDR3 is CSARDRGGRERAYNEQFF. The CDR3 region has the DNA TGCAGTGCTAGAGATCGGGGGGGGCGGGAGAGAGCTTACAATGAGCAGTTCTTC.

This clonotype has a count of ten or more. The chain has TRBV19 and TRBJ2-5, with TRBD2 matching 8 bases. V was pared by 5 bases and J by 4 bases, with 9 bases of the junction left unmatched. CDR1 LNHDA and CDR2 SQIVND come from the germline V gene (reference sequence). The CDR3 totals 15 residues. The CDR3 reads CASSPPGLGPETQYF. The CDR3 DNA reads TGTGCCAGTAGTCCCCCGGGACTAGGGCCAGAGACCCAGTACTTC.

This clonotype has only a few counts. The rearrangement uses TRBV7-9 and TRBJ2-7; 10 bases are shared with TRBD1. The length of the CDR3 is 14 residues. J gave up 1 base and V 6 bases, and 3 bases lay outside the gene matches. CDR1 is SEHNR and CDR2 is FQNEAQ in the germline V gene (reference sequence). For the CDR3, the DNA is TGTGCCAGCAGTGGGACAGGGGCTTCCTACGAGCAGTACTTC. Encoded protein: CASSGTGASYEQYF.

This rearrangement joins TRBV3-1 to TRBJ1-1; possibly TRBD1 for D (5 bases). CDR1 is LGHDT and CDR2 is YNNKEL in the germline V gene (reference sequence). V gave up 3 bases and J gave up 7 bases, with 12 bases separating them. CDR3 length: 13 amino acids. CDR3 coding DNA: TGTGCCAGCAGCCAGACGGGGGTGGATGAAGCTTTCTTT. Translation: CASSQTGVDEAFF.

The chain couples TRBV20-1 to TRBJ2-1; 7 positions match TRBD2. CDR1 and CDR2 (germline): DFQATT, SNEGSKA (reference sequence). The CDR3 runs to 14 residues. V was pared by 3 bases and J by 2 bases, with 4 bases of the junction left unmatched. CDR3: CSASTSAAYNEQFF. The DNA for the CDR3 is TGCAGTGCTAGCACTAGCGCAGCCTACAATGAGCAGTTCTTC.

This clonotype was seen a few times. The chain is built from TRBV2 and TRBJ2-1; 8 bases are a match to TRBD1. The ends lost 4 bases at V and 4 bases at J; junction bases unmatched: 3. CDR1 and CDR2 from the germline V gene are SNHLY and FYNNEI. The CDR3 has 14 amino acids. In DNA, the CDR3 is TGTGCCAGCAGTGTGCAGGGGGCGTACAATGAGCAGTTCTTC. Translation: CASSVQGAYNEQFF. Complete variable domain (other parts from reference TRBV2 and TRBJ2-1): EPEVTQTPSHQVTQMGQEVILRCVPISNHLYFYWYRQILGQKVEFLVSFYNNEISEKSEIFDDQFSVERPDGSNFTLKIRSTKLEDSAMYFCASSVQGAYNEQFFGPGTRLTVL.

CDR3 amino acids: CSVPPAETYQETQYF. In DNA form, the CDR3 reads TGCAGCGTACCCCCGGCGGAGACTTACCAAGAGACCCAGTACTTC. V is TRBV29-1 and J is TRBJ2-5; D not certain. The CDR3 spans 15 residues. Germline V CDR1 and CDR2: SQVTM, ANQGSEA. V lost 6 bases and J lost 0, with 17 bases in between.

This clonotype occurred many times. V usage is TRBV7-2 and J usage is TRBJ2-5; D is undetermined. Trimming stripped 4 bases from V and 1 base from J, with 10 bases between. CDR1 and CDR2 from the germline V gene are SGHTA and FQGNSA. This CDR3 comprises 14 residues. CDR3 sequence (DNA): TGTGCCAGCAGCTCAACTGGGCCCCAAGAGACCCAGTACTTC. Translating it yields CASSSTGPQETQYF.

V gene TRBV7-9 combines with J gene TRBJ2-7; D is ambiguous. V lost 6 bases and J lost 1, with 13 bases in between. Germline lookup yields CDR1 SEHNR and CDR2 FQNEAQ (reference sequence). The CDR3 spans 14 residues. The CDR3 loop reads CASRDLGSSYEQYF. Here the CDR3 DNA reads TGTGCCAGCAGGGACCTAGGCTCTTCCTACGAGCAGTACTTC.

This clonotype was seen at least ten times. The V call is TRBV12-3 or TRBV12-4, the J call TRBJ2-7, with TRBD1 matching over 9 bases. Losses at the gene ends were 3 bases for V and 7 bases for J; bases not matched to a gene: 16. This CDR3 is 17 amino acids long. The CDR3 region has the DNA TGTGCCAGCAGTTTCGGTCTCGGACAGGGGACCCTGTGGGAGCAGTACTTC. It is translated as CASSFGLGQGTLWEQYF.

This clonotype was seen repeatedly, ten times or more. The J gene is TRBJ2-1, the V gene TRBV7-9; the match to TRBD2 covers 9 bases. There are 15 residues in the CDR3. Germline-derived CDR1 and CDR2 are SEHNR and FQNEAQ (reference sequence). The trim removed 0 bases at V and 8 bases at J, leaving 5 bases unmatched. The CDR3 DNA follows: TGTGCCAGCAGCTTAGCGTTAGCGGGAGTAGATGAGCAGTTCTTC. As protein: CASSLALAGVDEQFF.

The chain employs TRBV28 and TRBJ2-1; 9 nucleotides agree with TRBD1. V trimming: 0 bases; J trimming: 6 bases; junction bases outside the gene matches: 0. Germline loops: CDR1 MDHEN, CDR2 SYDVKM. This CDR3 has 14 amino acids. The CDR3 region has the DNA TGTGCCAGCAGTTTATGGACAGGGGGCAATGAGCAGTTCTTC. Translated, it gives CASSLWTGGNEQFF.

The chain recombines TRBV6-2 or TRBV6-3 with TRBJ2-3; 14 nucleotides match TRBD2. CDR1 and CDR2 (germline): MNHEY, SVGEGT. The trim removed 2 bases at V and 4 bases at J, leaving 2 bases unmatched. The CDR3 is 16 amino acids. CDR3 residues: CASSYGTSGSPDTQYF. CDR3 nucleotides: TGTGCCAGCAGTTACGGGACTAGCGGGAGTCCAGATACGCAGTATTTT.

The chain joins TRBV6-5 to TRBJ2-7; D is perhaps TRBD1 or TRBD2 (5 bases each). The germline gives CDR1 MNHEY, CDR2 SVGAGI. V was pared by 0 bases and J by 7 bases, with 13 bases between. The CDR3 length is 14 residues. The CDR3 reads CASSYSGASPEQYF. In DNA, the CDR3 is TGTGCCAGCAGTTACTCAGGGGCTAGCCCAGAGCAGTACTTC.

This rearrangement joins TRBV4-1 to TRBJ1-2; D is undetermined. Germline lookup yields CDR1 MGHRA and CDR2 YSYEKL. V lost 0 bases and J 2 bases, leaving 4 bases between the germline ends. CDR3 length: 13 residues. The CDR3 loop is CASSQEPNYGYTF. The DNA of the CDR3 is TGCGCCAGCAGCCAAGAACCGAACTATGGCTACACCTTC.

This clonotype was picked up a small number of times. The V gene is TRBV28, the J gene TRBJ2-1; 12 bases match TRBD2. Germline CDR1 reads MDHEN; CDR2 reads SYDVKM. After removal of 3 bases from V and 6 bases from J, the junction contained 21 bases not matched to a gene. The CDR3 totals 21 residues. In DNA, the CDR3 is TGTGCCAGCAGTTTCTGGTTACACCGACTAGCGGGAGTAAGGGGGCCCAATGAGCAGTTCTTC. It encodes CASSFWLHRLAGVRGPNEQFF.

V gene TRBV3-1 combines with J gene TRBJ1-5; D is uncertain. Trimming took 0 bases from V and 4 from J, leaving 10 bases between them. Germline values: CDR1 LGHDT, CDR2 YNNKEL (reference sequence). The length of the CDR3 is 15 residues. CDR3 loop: CASSQELTSNQPQHF. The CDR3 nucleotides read TGTGCCAGCAGCCAAGAGTTAACGTCGAATCAGCCCCAGCATTTT.

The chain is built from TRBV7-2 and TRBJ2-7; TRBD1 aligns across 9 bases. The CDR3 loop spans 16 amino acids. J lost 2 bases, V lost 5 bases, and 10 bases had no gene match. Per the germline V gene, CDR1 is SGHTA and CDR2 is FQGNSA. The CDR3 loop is CASSPRGTGRTYEQYF. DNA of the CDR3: TGTGCCAGCAGCCCGAGAGGGACAGGGAGGACCTACGAGCAGTACTTC.

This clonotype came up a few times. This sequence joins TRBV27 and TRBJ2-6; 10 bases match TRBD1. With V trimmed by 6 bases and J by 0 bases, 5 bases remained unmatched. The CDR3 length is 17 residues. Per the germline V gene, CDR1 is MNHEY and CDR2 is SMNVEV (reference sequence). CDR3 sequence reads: CASSLDRGLSGANVLTF. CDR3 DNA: TGTGCCAGCAGCTTAGACAGGGGGCTCTCTGGGGCCAACGTCCTGACTTTC.

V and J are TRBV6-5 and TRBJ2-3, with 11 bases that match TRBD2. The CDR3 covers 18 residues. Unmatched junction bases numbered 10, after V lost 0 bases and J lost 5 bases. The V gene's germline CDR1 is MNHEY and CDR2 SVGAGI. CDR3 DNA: TGTGCCAGCAGTTACTCTATAGCGACTAGCGGGACACAAGATACGCAGTATTTT. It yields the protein CASSYSIATSGTQDTQYF.

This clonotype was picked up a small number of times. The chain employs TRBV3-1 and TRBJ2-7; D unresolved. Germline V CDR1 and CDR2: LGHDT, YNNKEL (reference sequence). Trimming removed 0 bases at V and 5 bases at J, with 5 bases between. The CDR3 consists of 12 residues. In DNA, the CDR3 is TGTGCCAGCAGCCAAGATCTCGACGAGCAGTACTTC. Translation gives CASSQDLDEQYF.

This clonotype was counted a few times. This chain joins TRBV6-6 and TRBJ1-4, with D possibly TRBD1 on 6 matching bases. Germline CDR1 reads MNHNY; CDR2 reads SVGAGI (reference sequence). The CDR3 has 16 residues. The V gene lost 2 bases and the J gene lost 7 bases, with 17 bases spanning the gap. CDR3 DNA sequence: TGTGCCAGCAGTTACGCGGGGGGGGCTGAGGCTGAAAAACTGTTTTTT. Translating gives CASSYAGGAEAEKLFF.

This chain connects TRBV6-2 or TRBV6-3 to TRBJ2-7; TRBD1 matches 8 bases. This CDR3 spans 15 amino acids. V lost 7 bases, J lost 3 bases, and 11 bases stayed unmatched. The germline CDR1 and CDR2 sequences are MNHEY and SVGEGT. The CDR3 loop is CASKTRTGTFYEQYF. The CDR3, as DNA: TGTGCCAGCAAGACAAGGACAGGGACTTTCTACGAGCAGTACTTC.

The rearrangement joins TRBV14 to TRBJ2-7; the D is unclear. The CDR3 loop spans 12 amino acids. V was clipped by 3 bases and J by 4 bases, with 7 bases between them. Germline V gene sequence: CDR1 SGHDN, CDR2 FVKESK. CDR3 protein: CASSHRSYEQYF. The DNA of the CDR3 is TGTGCCAGCAGCCATCGTAGTTACGAGCAGTACTTC.

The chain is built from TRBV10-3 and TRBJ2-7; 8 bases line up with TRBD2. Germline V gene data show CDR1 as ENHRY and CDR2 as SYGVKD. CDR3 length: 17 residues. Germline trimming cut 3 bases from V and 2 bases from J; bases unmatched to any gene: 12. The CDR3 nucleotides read TGTGCCATCAGTGAATTTTTAGCGGGACCCCCCCCCTACGAGCAGTACTTC. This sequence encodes CAISEFLAGPPPYEQYF.

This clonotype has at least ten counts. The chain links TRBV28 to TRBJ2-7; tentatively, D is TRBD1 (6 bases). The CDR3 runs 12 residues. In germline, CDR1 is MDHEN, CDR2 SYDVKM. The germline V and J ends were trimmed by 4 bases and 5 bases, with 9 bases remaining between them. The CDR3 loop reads CASSSSGDEQYF. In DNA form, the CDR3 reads TGTGCCAGCAGTTCCTCAGGGGACGAGCAGTACTTC.

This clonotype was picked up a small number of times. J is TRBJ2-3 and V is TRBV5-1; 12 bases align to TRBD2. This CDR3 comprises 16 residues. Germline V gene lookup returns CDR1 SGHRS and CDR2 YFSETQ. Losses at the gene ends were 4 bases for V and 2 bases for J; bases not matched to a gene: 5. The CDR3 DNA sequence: TGCGCCAGCAGCAAAGGGACTAGCGGGTACACAGATACGCAGTATTTT. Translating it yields CASSKGTSGYTDTQYF.

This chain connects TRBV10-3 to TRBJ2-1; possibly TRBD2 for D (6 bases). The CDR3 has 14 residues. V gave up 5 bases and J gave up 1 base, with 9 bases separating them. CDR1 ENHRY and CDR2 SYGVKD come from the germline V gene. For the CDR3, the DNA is TGTGCCATCAGTCTAGGACTATCCTACAATGAGCAGTTCTTC. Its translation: CAISLGLSYNEQFF.